This T cell receptor (beta chain) was identified in a study of breast tumors, draining lymph nodes, adjacent tissues. Samples came from axillary lymph nodes draining the breast cancer. One entry per CDR3 protein results from TCRdb running MiXCR on the multiplex PCR reads. In the table there are 150,000 to 250,000 distinct CDR3 sequences, about 32% of which are singletons. Germline CDR1 and CDR2: SNHLY and FYNNEI. This CDR3 is built from 12 residues. Deletions cut 7 bases from V and 6 bases from J, with 10 bases between. The TCR comes from a female donor with breast cancer. Some clones in this sample may be carry-over from other donors' samples. Sequenced sample: axillary lymph node tissue. V is TRBV2 and J is TRBJ2-1; D may be TRBD1 (6 bases). The CDR3 loop reads CASNKGVNEQFF. For the CDR3, the DNA is TGTGCCAGCAATAAGGGGGTCAATGAGCAGTTCTTC.